Listed below are T cell receptor beta chains from one sample, sequenced in a study of blood T cell repertoires in COVID-19. Clones were read by immunoSEQ multiplex PCR, and TCRdb kept only the in-frame ones, dropping some. The sample includes some 110,000 clones, less than 90% of them seen just once. Sequencing was performed on peripheral blood. The receptors were gathered from a man between 65 and 85 years old who had recovered from COVID-19. Both conserved end residues are part of each CDR3. The D gene is left open where the match is weak. The listing skips clone size in some rows; elsewhere it reads once, few, many or a size class.

>few|TRBV4-1|TRBJ1-2|-
TGCGCCAGCAGCCAAGGGCTTCGGGACTATGGCTACACCTTC
CASSQGLRDYGYTF
>-|TRBV5-1|TRBJ2-1|TRBD1
TGCGCCAGCAGCGCACAGGGGGGCTCCTACAATGAGCAGTTCTTC
CASSAQGGSYNEQFF
>once|TRBV27|TRBJ1-2|TRBD1
TGTGCCAGCAGTAGGGACAGGGCGTTTAACTATGGCTACACCTTC
CASSRDRAFNYGYTF
>-|TRBV28|TRBJ1-2|-
TGTGCCAGCAGGTTGGAGGGGAGGTATGGCTACACCTTC
CASRLEGRYGYTF
>-|TRBV4-1|TRBJ2-7|-
TGCGCCAGCAGCCAAGGCGGGGCTGGGAAGCTCGAGCAGTACTTC
CASSQGGAGKLEQYF
>-|TRBV5-4|TRBJ2-2|-
TGTGCCAGCAGCCCCGCTATGGGGCAGGGTGCGACCGGGGAGCTGTTTTTT
CASSPAMGQGATGELFF
>-|TRBV5-1|TRBJ1-1|TRBD1
TGCGCCAGCAGCTTGGCCGACAGGGTTGGCACTGAAGCTTTCTTT
CASSLADRVGTEAFF
>-|TRBV30|TRBJ2-6|TRBD1
TGTGCCTGGTACAGGGGGCGGGTAACTGGGGCCAACGTCCTGACTTTC
CAWYRGRVTGANVLTF
>-|TRBV5-1|TRBJ1-3|-
TGCGCCAGCAGCTTGGGGGCAGAAACCTCTGGAAACACCATATATTTT
CASSLGAETSGNTIYF
>-|TRBV28|TRBJ2-7|TRBD2
TGTGCCAGCAGTTTGGGCGGGGGGACTGCCTACGAGCAGTACTTC
CASSLGGGTAYEQYF
>-|TRBV29-1|TRBJ2-1|-
TGCAGCGTTGTTGCCCGGGGGTCCTACAATGAGCAGTTCTTC
CSVVARGSYNEQFF
>-|TRBV7-6|TRBJ2-2|TRBD2
TGTGCCAGCAGCTTTGGGCGGGGGATAGACACCGGGGAGCTGTTTTTT
CASSFGRGIDTGELFF
>-|TRBV29-1|TRBJ2-3|-
TGCAGCGTTGAAGGAGGGGCAGGGGCAGATACGCAGTATTTT
CSVEGGAGADTQYF
>-|TRBV5-1|TRBJ2-1|-
TGCGCCAGCAGCTTAATTAGCGGCTCCTACAATGAGCAGTTCTTC
CASSLISGSYNEQFF
>-|TRBV29-1|TRBJ2-5|-
TGCAGCGTCACCTCAGGTTGGGGAGGTAGTGAGACCCAGTACTTC
CSVTSGWGGSETQYF
>-|TRBV6-5|TRBJ1-2|TRBD1
TGTGCCAGCACCAAGGGACAGGGGGTCTATGGCTACACCTTC
CASTKGQGVYGYTF
>-|TRBV19|TRBJ2-3|TRBD1
TGTGCCAGTAGTCGGGACAGCCTCCTGGATACGCAGTATTTT
CASSRDSLLDTQYF
>few|TRBV6-1|TRBJ1-1|-
TGTGCCAGCAGTTTTGGAATACAGGGTCCCGGAGCTTTCTTT
CASSFGIQGPGAFF
>-|TRBV5-4|TRBJ1-1|-
TGTGCCAGCAGCCTCGGACGGGAGGGCACTGAAGCTTTCTTT
CASSLGREGTEAFF
>-|TRBV28|TRBJ1-1|-
TGTGCCAGCAGTTCGGGACTCTCAAGAGGACGTACTGAAGCTTTCTTT
CASSSGLSRGRTEAFF
>-|TRBV4-2|TRBJ2-1|-
TGTGCCAGCAGCCAAGCCTTAGCCTCTCTCAACAATGAGCAGTTCTTC
CASSQALASLNNEQFF
>-|TRBV6-6|TRBJ2-1|-
TGTGCCAGCAGCACGGACAGCTACAATGAGCAGTTCTTC
CASSTDSYNEQFF
>-|TRBV28|TRBJ1-5|-
TGTGCCAGCAGTTCACTATTGGCCGCTCATCAGCCCCAGCATTTT
CASSSLLAAHQPQHF
>-|TRBV6-5|TRBJ1-2|-
TGTGCCAGCAGTTCTGGACTGCCGGGAGACTATGGCTACACCTTC
CASSSGLPGDYGYTF
>once|TRBV30|TRBJ2-7|TRBD2
TGTGCCTGGAGTTCTATAGCGGGGGGCTTCTACGAGCAGTACTTC
CAWSSIAGGFYEQYF
>-|TRBV7-9|TRBJ1-1|-
TGTGCCAGCAGCTTGGGTTCCGGGAGGAACACTGAAGCTTTCTTT
CASSLGSGRNTEAFF
>-|TRBV7-8|TRBJ1-2|TRBD1
TGTGCCAGCAGCCAAAGCTTGGACAGGAACTATGGCTACACCTTC
CASSQSLDRNYGYTF
>-|TRBV19|TRBJ2-7|TRBD2
TGTGCCAGTAGTGTGGCCGGGACTACAACCTACGAGCAGTACTTC
CASSVAGTTTYEQYF
>once|TRBV9|TRBJ2-1|TRBD2
TGTGCCAGCAGCGACCCCTCCCCGGGTTCTAGCGGATCTTACAATGAGCAGTTCTTC
CASSDPSPGSSGSYNEQFF
>-|TRBV28|TRBJ2-7|TRBD1
TGTGCCAGCATTGGGCAGGGACAGGACCTGGGCTACGAGCAGTACTTC
CASIGQGQDLGYEQYF
>-|TRBV6-2/TRBV6-3|TRBJ2-5|-
TGTGCCAGCAGTTTGAGGAGGGAGACCCAGTACTTC
CASSLRRETQYF
>-|TRBV30|TRBJ2-1|-
TGTGCCTGGAGTGTACCCCACGCGGATGCCTACAATGAGCAGTTCTTC
CAWSVPHADAYNEQFF
>-|TRBV12-3/TRBV12-4|TRBJ2-7|-
TGTGCCAGCACTTCCTCCTACGAGCAGTACTTC
CASTSSYEQYF
>-|TRBV3-1/TRBV3-2|TRBJ1-5|-
TGTGCCAGCAGTCCAGGGTGGAATAGCAATCAGCCCCAGCATTTT
CASSPGWNSNQPQHF
>-|TRBV30|TRBJ2-5|TRBD2
TGTGCCTGGAGAGGGACTAGCGGCGGGACCCAGTACTTC
CAWRGTSGGTQYF
>-|TRBV7-9|TRBJ1-6|TRBD1
TGTGCCAGCAGCGAGACAGGGGATTCACCCCTCCACTTT
CASSETGDSPLHF
>-|TRBV15|TRBJ2-7|TRBD2
TGTGCCACCAGCAGAGATCACGGGGGGATCTACGAGCAGTACTTC
CATSRDHGGIYEQYF
>-|TRBV2|TRBJ2-3|TRBD2
TGTGCCAGCAGTGAAGGGGGAGGGACAGATACGCAGTATTTT
CASSEGGGTDTQYF
>-|TRBV9|TRBJ2-7|TRBD2
TGTGCCAGCAGAGTCCGACTAGCGGGGACCTACGAGCAGTACTTC
CASRVRLAGTYEQYF
>-|TRBV6-2/TRBV6-3|TRBJ1-5|-
TGTGCCAGCAGTTACTCCGGTATTCAGCCCCAGCATTTT
CASSYSGIQPQHF
>-|TRBV5-4|TRBJ2-3|-
TGTGCCAGCAGCGAACTGGGGGCTAGCACAGATACGCAGTATTTT
CASSELGASTDTQYF